Included here is one T cell receptor beta chain sequence, with context. Its cognate antigen is unknown. The sample comes from a study of cytomegalovirus exposure and HLA in healthy donors. Study-level background: The same platform as the roughly 670 first-cohort repertoires was used for the roughly 130 validation repertoires, a later analysis reported.

Whole-study findings and limits: Among TCR beta chains, those listed as cytomegalovirus-associated numbered about 160.

Data came from immunoSEQ multiplex PCR; TCRdb stores just in-frame clones and leaves some out. Here the sample spans 160,000 or so clones, about four fifths being singletons. The CDR3 sequence is 15 residues long. Trimming took 5 bases from V and 0 from J, leaving 11 bases between them. CDR1 and CDR2 from the germline V gene are SGHVS and FNYEAQ. An approximately 120-subject validation cohort, separate from the roughly 670-subject first cohort, supplied the donors. Specimen: PBMCs. V usage is TRBV7-6 and J usage is TRBJ2-1, with D hard to call. The origin of this receptor is a man between 25 and 39 years old in good health and CMV-seropositive. The CDR3 DNA sequence: TGTGCCAGCAGCGCCATCGAGAGCTCCTACAATGAGCAGTTCTTC. This sequence encodes CASSAIESSYNEQFF.